A selection of T cell receptor beta chains follows, all from one sample in a study of cytomegalovirus exposure and HLA in healthy donors. The repertoire was sequenced with immunoSEQ multiplex PCR; TCRdb's copy has only in-frame clones and lacks some. Here the sample spans fewer than 150,000 clones, around three quarters being singletons. What was sequenced was PBMCs. Receptors were obtained from a man between 40 and 49 years old in good health and CMV-seropositive. CDR3s include the opening cysteine and the closing phenylalanine or tryptophan. Fields, in order: CDR3 DNA, CDR3 protein, J gene, D gene, V gene, clone size. D genes are given only for firm matches. Only some rows state a clone size, as once, few, many or a class for expanded clones.

CDR3 DNA: TGTGCCAGCAGTGCTGAGGGACTCCAAAATTCACCCCTCCACTTT
CDR3 protein: CASSAEGLQNSPLHF
J gene: TRBJ1-6
D gene: NA
V gene: TRBV6-4
clone size: NA

CDR3 DNA: TGTGCCAGCAGTTACGCTCAGACTGGAAACACCATATATTTT
CDR3 protein: CASSYAQTGNTIYF
J gene: TRBJ1-3
D gene: NA
V gene: TRBV6-6
clone size: NA

CDR3 DNA: TGTGCCAGCTCTTTGGGACAGGGAGAGACCCAGTACTTC
CDR3 protein: CASSLGQGETQYF
J gene: TRBJ2-5
D gene: TRBD1
V gene: TRBV18
clone size: once

CDR3 DNA: TGCGCCAGCAGCCAAGAGGGACAGGCAAATTCACCCCTCCACTTT
CDR3 protein: CASSQEGQANSPLHF
J gene: TRBJ1-6
D gene: TRBD1
V gene: TRBV4-3
clone size: NA

CDR3 DNA: TGTGCCAGCAGCTACCAAAGGGGCTCGGTCTATGGCTACACCTTC
CDR3 protein: CASSYQRGSVYGYTF
J gene: TRBJ1-2
D gene: NA
V gene: TRBV5-6
clone size: NA

CDR3 DNA: TGTGCCAGCAGCGCCGGGACAGACTCACCCCTCCACTTT
CDR3 protein: CASSAGTDSPLHF
J gene: TRBJ1-6
D gene: TRBD1
V gene: TRBV9
clone size: NA

CDR3 DNA: TGTGCCAGCAGTGTGACAGGGACCGCTTTGAACACTGAAGCTTTCTTT
CDR3 protein: CASSVTGTALNTEAFF
J gene: TRBJ1-1
D gene: TRBD1
V gene: TRBV6-1
clone size: NA

CDR3 DNA: TGTGCCAGCAGTTACTCGGGGACAGCCTATGGCTACACCTTC
CDR3 protein: CASSYSGTAYGYTF
J gene: TRBJ1-2
D gene: TRBD1
V gene: TRBV6-5
clone size: NA

CDR3 DNA: TGTGCCAGCAGAACCAGAGGGACTGGGGCCAACGTCCTGACTTTC
CDR3 protein: CASRTRGTGANVLTF
J gene: TRBJ2-6
D gene: NA
V gene: TRBV6-6
clone size: NA

CDR3 DNA: TGTGCCAGTAGTCCCGGAGCAGCCGGGGAGCTGTTTTTT
CDR3 protein: CASSPGAAGELFF
J gene: TRBJ2-2
D gene: NA
V gene: TRBV19
clone size: medium-sized

CDR3 DNA: TGTGCCAGCAGTATGGACAGGGTGACCGAGCAGTACTTC
CDR3 protein: CASSMDRVTEQYF
J gene: TRBJ2-7
D gene: TRBD1
V gene: TRBV28
clone size: NA

CDR3 DNA: TGTGCCAGCAGTTTATCCTACAATGAGCAGTTCTTC
CDR3 protein: CASSLSYNEQFF
J gene: TRBJ2-1
D gene: NA
V gene: TRBV25-1
clone size: NA

CDR3 DNA: TGTGCCAGCAGTTTAAGTCGGGGGTCTGAAGCTTTCTTT
CDR3 protein: CASSLSRGSEAFF
J gene: TRBJ1-1
D gene: NA
V gene: TRBV27
clone size: few

CDR3 DNA: TGTGCCAGCAGCTTGATTAGGACAGGGGGCCATTCACCCCTCCACTTT
CDR3 protein: CASSLIRTGGHSPLHF
J gene: TRBJ1-6
D gene: TRBD1
V gene: TRBV7-2
clone size: NA

CDR3 DNA: TGCGCCAGCAGCTTGGCCGGGACTAGCGGGCTCTCCTACGAGCAGTACTTC
CDR3 protein: CASSLAGTSGLSYEQYF
J gene: TRBJ2-7
D gene: TRBD2
V gene: TRBV5-1
clone size: NA

CDR3 DNA: TGTGCCAGCAGCCTCTCCGGGCTAGCGGCTCCCCCCTACGAGCAGTACTTC
CDR3 protein: CASSLSGLAAPPYEQYF
J gene: TRBJ2-7
D gene: TRBD2
V gene: TRBV7-2
clone size: NA

CDR3 DNA: TGTGCCAGCAGTGAACCGGGACTAGCGGGAGGGAATGAGCAGTTCTTC
CDR3 protein: CASSEPGLAGGNEQFF
J gene: TRBJ2-1
D gene: TRBD2
V gene: TRBV2
clone size: NA

CDR3 DNA: TGCGCCAGCAGCTTAAGGTGGCAGGGTCGGGCTGGGGCCAACGTCCTGACTTTC
CDR3 protein: CASSLRWQGRAGANVLTF
J gene: TRBJ2-6
D gene: NA
V gene: TRBV5-1
clone size: once

CDR3 DNA: TGCGCCAGCAGCAAGCTTCCTTCCGGGACAGGGGATTCACCCCTCCACTTT
CDR3 protein: CASSKLPSGTGDSPLHF
J gene: TRBJ1-6
D gene: TRBD1
V gene: TRBV5-1
clone size: NA

CDR3 DNA: TGCAGCGTCACAGGGGGCGCAGAACAGGTTCCTGAAGCTTTCTTT
CDR3 protein: CSVTGGAEQVPEAFF
J gene: TRBJ1-1
D gene: TRBD1
V gene: TRBV29-1
clone size: once

CDR3 DNA: TGCGCCAGCAGCTTGAAATCTAGCGGGGGGGCAGATACGCAGTATTTT
CDR3 protein: CASSLKSSGGADTQYF
J gene: TRBJ2-3
D gene: TRBD2
V gene: TRBV5-1
clone size: NA

CDR3 DNA: TGTGCCAGCAAGCTAGCGGGAGGGCAAGAGACCCAGTACTTC
CDR3 protein: CASKLAGGQETQYF
J gene: TRBJ2-5
D gene: TRBD2
V gene: TRBV6-6
clone size: NA

CDR3 DNA: TGTGCCAGCTCACCAAAAACAGGGGGCGGCAATCAGCCCCAGCATTTT
CDR3 protein: CASSPKTGGGNQPQHF
J gene: TRBJ1-5
D gene: TRBD1
V gene: TRBV18
clone size: few

CDR3 DNA: TGTGCTAGCAGCCCCGGACAGGGGATCGAGCAGTACTTC
CDR3 protein: CASSPGQGIEQYF
J gene: TRBJ2-7
D gene: TRBD1
V gene: TRBV7-7
clone size: NA

CDR3 DNA: TGTGCCAGCAGCCAAGGGACAGGGGAACATACGCAGTATTTT
CDR3 protein: CASSQGTGEHTQYF
J gene: TRBJ2-3
D gene: TRBD1
V gene: TRBV4-2
clone size: NA

CDR3 DNA: TGTGCCAGCAGCCAAGCAGGCAGTAGATCGGAAAAACTGTTTTTT
CDR3 protein: CASSQAGSRSEKLFF
J gene: TRBJ1-4
D gene: NA
V gene: TRBV14
clone size: NA

CDR3 DNA: TGCGCCAGCAGCTTCACAGTGAACACTGAAGCTTTCTTT
CDR3 protein: CASSFTVNTEAFF
J gene: TRBJ1-1
D gene: NA
V gene: TRBV5-1
clone size: NA

CDR3 DNA: TGTGCCAGCTCACCACGGGGGACTAGCGGGAGCACAGATACGCAGTATTTT
CDR3 protein: CASSPRGTSGSTDTQYF
J gene: TRBJ2-3
D gene: TRBD2
V gene: TRBV18
clone size: NA

CDR3 DNA: TGTGCCAGCAGCAAAGTGGATCCCCCCGGGACAGTTACTCGCGCTCAGCCCCAGCATTTT
CDR3 protein: CASSKVDPPGTVTRAQPQHF
J gene: TRBJ1-5
D gene: NA
V gene: TRBV21-1
clone size: NA

CDR3 DNA: TGTGCCAGCAGAGGGACACAGGGTACCTACGAGCAGTACTTC
CDR3 protein: CASRGTQGTYEQYF
J gene: TRBJ2-7
D gene: NA
V gene: TRBV7-9
clone size: once

CDR3 DNA: TGTGCCAGCAGTTACACACCGGGACAGTATAATTCACCCCTCCACTTT
CDR3 protein: CASSYTPGQYNSPLHF
J gene: TRBJ1-6
D gene: TRBD1
V gene: TRBV6-6
clone size: few

CDR3 DNA: TGCGCCAGCAGCTTGGGAGGGACAGGGGGTTGGGAGCAGTACTTC
CDR3 protein: CASSLGGTGGWEQYF
J gene: TRBJ2-7
D gene: TRBD1
V gene: TRBV5-1
clone size: NA

CDR3 DNA: TGCGCCAGCAGCTCCAGGACAGGTACTAACAATGAGCAGTTCTTC
CDR3 protein: CASSSRTGTNNEQFF
J gene: TRBJ2-1
D gene: TRBD1
V gene: TRBV5-1
clone size: NA

CDR3 DNA: TGTGCCAGTAGTACCCTCAGCGTGACCTACGAGCAGTACTTC
CDR3 protein: CASSTLSVTYEQYF
J gene: TRBJ2-7
D gene: NA
V gene: TRBV19
clone size: few

CDR3 DNA: TGTGCCAGCAGCCCGATTGGACAGAGGGAGACCCAGTACTTC
CDR3 protein: CASSPIGQRETQYF
J gene: TRBJ2-5
D gene: NA
V gene: TRBV11-2
clone size: NA

CDR3 DNA: TGTGCCTGGAGTGGGCTAGCGGGAGAAGATACGCAGTATTTT
CDR3 protein: CAWSGLAGEDTQYF
J gene: TRBJ2-3
D gene: TRBD2
V gene: TRBV30
clone size: NA

CDR3 DNA: TGTGCCTGGAGTAGACAGGGGGGAGAGACCCAGTACTTC
CDR3 protein: CAWSRQGGETQYF
J gene: TRBJ2-5
D gene: TRBD1
V gene: TRBV30
clone size: few

CDR3 DNA: TGTGCCTGGAGTGTGGCGGGAGGAAGGACAGATACGCAGTATTTT
CDR3 protein: CAWSVAGGRTDTQYF
J gene: TRBJ2-3
D gene: TRBD2
V gene: TRBV30
clone size: NA

CDR3 DNA: TGTGCCAGTAGTACCCCTCGACAGGGGGTTTACACAGATACGCAGTATTTT
CDR3 protein: CASSTPRQGVYTDTQYF
J gene: TRBJ2-3
D gene: TRBD1
V gene: TRBV19
clone size: few

CDR3 DNA: TGTGCCATCAGTGATCCCGGGACTAGCGGGCTGAGCTCCTACGAGCAGTACTTC
CDR3 protein: CAISDPGTSGLSSYEQYF
J gene: TRBJ2-7
D gene: TRBD2
V gene: TRBV10-3
clone size: NA

CDR3 DNA: TGTGCCAGCAGCCCCCGGGACAGTAAAAACATTCAGTACTTC
CDR3 protein: CASSPRDSKNIQYF
J gene: TRBJ2-4
D gene: TRBD1
V gene: TRBV5-4
clone size: NA

CDR3 DNA: TGTGCCAGCAGTACGGGACTAGTTCCAGATACGCAGTATTTT
CDR3 protein: CASSTGLVPDTQYF
J gene: TRBJ2-3
D gene: TRBD2
V gene: TRBV27
clone size: NA

CDR3 DNA: TGTGCCAGCAGTGAAGTTCCACTCGAGGACAATGAGCAGTTCTTC
CDR3 protein: CASSEVPLEDNEQFF
J gene: TRBJ2-1
D gene: NA
V gene: TRBV2
clone size: once

CDR3 DNA: TGTGCCAGCAGCGTAGCTGGGGGGGGAAGTGAAAAACTGTTTTTT
CDR3 protein: CASSVAGGGSEKLFF
J gene: TRBJ1-4
D gene: NA
V gene: TRBV9
clone size: NA

CDR3 DNA: TGTGCCAGCAGTAAGATACAGGGAGGGTACGCAGATACGCAGTATTTT
CDR3 protein: CASSKIQGGYADTQYF
J gene: TRBJ2-3
D gene: NA
V gene: TRBV6-6
clone size: NA

CDR3 DNA: TGTGCCAGCAGACGTTCGGGTAGAGCTTTCTTT
CDR3 protein: CASRRSGRAFF
J gene: TRBJ1-1
D gene: NA
V gene: TRBV7-9
clone size: NA

CDR3 DNA: TGTGCCAGCAGCGCCACAGGGGGCCATGGCTACACCTTC
CDR3 protein: CASSATGGHGYTF
J gene: TRBJ1-2
D gene: TRBD1
V gene: TRBV11-2
clone size: NA

CDR3 DNA: TGTGCCAGCAGTGGCCGAGGACAGGGTAAACAGTATTTT
CDR3 protein: CASSGRGQGKQYF
J gene: TRBJ2-3
D gene: TRBD1
V gene: TRBV6-1
clone size: NA

CDR3 DNA: TGCGCCAGCAGCTTGGCTGGACAGGGGAATTCACCCCTCCACTTT
CDR3 protein: CASSLAGQGNSPLHF
J gene: TRBJ1-6
D gene: TRBD1
V gene: TRBV5-1
clone size: NA

CDR3 DNA: TGTGCCAGCAGCTTAGGAGTAATCTATGGCTACACCTTC
CDR3 protein: CASSLGVIYGYTF
J gene: TRBJ1-2
D gene: NA
V gene: TRBV7-2
clone size: NA

CDR3 DNA: TGTGCCAGCAACAGCCCGGGACTAGGGAACAATGAGCAGTTCTTC
CDR3 protein: CASNSPGLGNNEQFF
J gene: TRBJ2-1
D gene: TRBD2
V gene: TRBV2
clone size: NA

CDR3 DNA: TGTGCCAGCAGTTTGGGACTAGCGGGAACCGGGGAGCTGTTTTTT
CDR3 protein: CASSLGLAGTGELFF
J gene: TRBJ2-2
D gene: TRBD2
V gene: TRBV6-6
clone size: NA

CDR3 DNA: TGTGCCAGCAGTTTGGTCCAGACCTACGAGCAGTACTTC
CDR3 protein: CASSLVQTYEQYF
J gene: TRBJ2-7
D gene: NA
V gene: TRBV28
clone size: NA

CDR3 DNA: TGCGCCAGCAGCCAACCCGGGACAGGGCGTGAAAAACTGTTTTTT
CDR3 protein: CASSQPGTGREKLFF
J gene: TRBJ1-4
D gene: TRBD1
V gene: TRBV4-3
clone size: NA

CDR3 DNA: TGTGCCAGCTCACCACAGGTCGGCGGGGGTATGTCAGTTTGGATCTTC
CDR3 protein: CASSPQVGGGMSVWIF
J gene: TRBJ2-7
D gene: TRBD2
V gene: TRBV18
clone size: NA